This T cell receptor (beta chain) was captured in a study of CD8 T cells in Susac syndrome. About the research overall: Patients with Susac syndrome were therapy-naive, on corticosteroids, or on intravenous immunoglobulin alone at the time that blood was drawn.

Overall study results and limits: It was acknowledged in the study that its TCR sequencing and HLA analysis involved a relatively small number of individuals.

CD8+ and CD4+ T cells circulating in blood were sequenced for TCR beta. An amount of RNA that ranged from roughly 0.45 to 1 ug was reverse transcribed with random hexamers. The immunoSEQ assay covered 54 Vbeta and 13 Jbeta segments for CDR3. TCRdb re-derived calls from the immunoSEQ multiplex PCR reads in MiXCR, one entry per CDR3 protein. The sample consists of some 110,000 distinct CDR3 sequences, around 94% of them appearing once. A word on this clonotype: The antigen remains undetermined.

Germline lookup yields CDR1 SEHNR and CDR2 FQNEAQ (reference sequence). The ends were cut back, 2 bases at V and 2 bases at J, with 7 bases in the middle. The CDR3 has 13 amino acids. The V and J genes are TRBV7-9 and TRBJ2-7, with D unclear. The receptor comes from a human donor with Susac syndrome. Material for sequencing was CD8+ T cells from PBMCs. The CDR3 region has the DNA TGTGCCAGCAGCTTAAACGACCCCTACGAGCAGTACTTC. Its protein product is CASSLNDPYEQYF.